This T cell receptor (beta chain) emerged from a study of blood T cell repertoires in COVID-19. CDR1 and CDR2 (germline): LGHNA, YNFKEQ. This CDR3 is built from 14 residues. With 1 base removed from V and 5 bases from J, the gap between germline ends came to 11 bases. Clones were sequenced by immunoSEQ multiplex PCR, and TCRdb holds only the in-frame ones, with some missing. Here the sample spans about 56,000 clones, around 84% being singletons. Sequenced input: peripheral blood. The chain couples TRBV4-2 to TRBJ2-5, with D tentatively TRBD2 (6 bases). The receptor comes from a woman aged 80 or over with acute or convalescent COVID-19. CDR3 loop: CASSQGRGGETQYF. In DNA form, the CDR3 reads TGTGCCAGCAGCCAAGGGAGGGGCGGGGAGACCCAGTACTTC.